This is a list of T cell receptor beta chains from one sample in a study of T cells after yellow fever vaccination. TCRdb re-called the 5' RACE reads through MiXCR, storing one row per CDR3 protein. The sample has 100,000 to 150,000 distinct CDR3 sequences, 6.5% to 9% seen once. This specimen was CD4+ T cells sorted from PBMCs, taken approximately 40 days after the first yellow fever vaccination. The receptor set was obtained from a young man who received the YFV17D yellow fever vaccine. Each CDR3 is given with its conserved first and last residue. A D gene is named only where the DNA matches it firmly. Clone size is stated in some rows and not others, as once, few, many or a class when expanded.

j_call d_call clone_size v_call cdr3_nt cdr3_aa
TRBJ2-2 - many TRBV7-2 TGTGCCAGCAGCCTTTACACCGGGGAGCTGTTTTTT CASSLYTGELFF
TRBJ1-6 - few TRBV5-1 TGCGCCAGCAGCTTGGACTTCAATTCACCCCTCCACTTT CASSLDFNSPLHF
TRBJ1-2 - many TRBV7-2 TGTGCCAGCAGCCTAGCGGGCAGCCTTAACTATGGCTACACCTTC CASSLAGSLNYGYTF
TRBJ2-1 - many TRBV5-1 TGCGCCAGCAGCGAACACAATGAGCAGTTCTTC CASSEHNEQFF
TRBJ1-5 - many TRBV28 TGTGCCAGCAGTCCCGAACAGGGTATAGATCAGCCCCAGCATTTT CASSPEQGIDQPQHF
TRBJ1-1 - - TRBV6-2/TRBV6-3 TGTGCCAGTTCCGCCGGACACCAACCTGCTTTCTTT CASSAGHQPAFF
TRBJ2-2 TRBD2 many TRBV9 TGTGCCAGCAGCGTTACTAGCGGGGGGGCGTGGACCGGGGAGCTGTTTTTT CASSVTSGGAWTGELFF
TRBJ2-7 - many TRBV20-1 TGCAGTGCTAGAGATCAGGGCCAGGGAGGTTTCGAGCAGTACTTC CSARDQGQGGFEQYF
TRBJ2-3 - many TRBV7-9 TGTGCCAGTAGGCTCAGCTCCGGCACAGATACGCAGTATTTT CASRLSSGTDTQYF
TRBJ2-4 - - TRBV18 TGTGCCAGCTCACCCAACACAGGAAACTCTCTAGCCAAAAACATTCAGTACTTC CASSPNTGNSLAKNIQYF
TRBJ2-3 TRBD1 - TRBV11-2 TGTGCCAGCAGCAAAGGACAGGGGGCCGCAGATACGCAGTATTTT CASSKGQGAADTQYF
TRBJ2-3 - many TRBV7-3 TGTGCCAGCAGCTTAAGCGCTTCAGATACGCAGTATTTT CASSLSASDTQYF
TRBJ1-1 - many TRBV20-1 TGCAGTGCCCCAAATCAGAACACTGAAGCTTTCTTT CSAPNQNTEAFF
TRBJ1-1 - many TRBV6-5 TGTGCCAGCAGTTACGTGGGGGGGGGCCTCACTGAAGCTTTCTTT CASSYVGGGLTEAFF
TRBJ2-3 - many TRBV9 TGTGCCAGCGCTCGGGGGGCCGGAGATACGCAGTATTTT CASARGAGDTQYF
TRBJ2-3 - many TRBV7-2 TGTGCCAGCAGCGCCCAGGTGGGCAGCACAGATACGCAGTATTTT CASSAQVGSTDTQYF
TRBJ2-5 TRBD1 many TRBV5-1 TGCGCCAGCAGCAAGTGGACAGGCCGATTAGAGACCCAGTACTTC CASSKWTGRLETQYF
TRBJ1-4 - many TRBV5-1 TGCGCCAGCAGTCAGGCCCCAACTAATGAAAAACTGTTTTTT CASSQAPTNEKLFF
TRBJ1-2 TRBD1 few TRBV5-5 TGTGCCAGCAGTCCCGATGGGGACAGCTCATGGTATGGCTACACCTTC CASSPDGDSSWYGYTF
TRBJ2-1 - many TRBV11-2 TGTGCCAGCAGCTTATTTCGACTTACCAGATACAATGAGCAGTTCTTC CASSLFRLTRYNEQFF
TRBJ2-7 - many TRBV11-2 TGTGCCAGCAGCTTTTACAGCGAGCAGTACTTC CASSFYSEQYF
TRBJ1-3 - many TRBV5-1 TGCGCCAGCAGCTTGAATACTGCGGATGGAAACACCATATATTTT CASSLNTADGNTIYF
TRBJ2-3 - few TRBV20-1 TGCAGTGCTAGAAATCCGGGGGCGTCAGATACGCAGTATTTT CSARNPGASDTQYF
TRBJ2-1 - many TRBV7-2 TGTGCCAGCAGCTTATGGGGCCAGGGGTGGAGTGAGCAGTTCTTC CASSLWGQGWSEQFF
TRBJ1-5 - many TRBV6-1 TGTGCCAGCAGGCAACAGGTAAACAATCAGCCCCAGCATTTT CASRQQVNNQPQHF
TRBJ2-5 TRBD2 many TRBV7-2 TGTGCCAGCAGGCGGGGGGTACAAGAGACCCAGTACTTC CASRRGVQETQYF
TRBJ2-3 - - TRBV5-3 TGTGCCAGAAGCGGGAGGTGGGGGCGCACAGATATGCAGTATTTT CARSGRWGRTDMQYF
TRBJ2-1 TRBD2 many TRBV6-4 TGTGCCAGCAGCTTGAACCCGGGACTAGCGGGGGGGCGGGCCTACAATGAGCAGTTCTTC CASSLNPGLAGGRAYNEQFF